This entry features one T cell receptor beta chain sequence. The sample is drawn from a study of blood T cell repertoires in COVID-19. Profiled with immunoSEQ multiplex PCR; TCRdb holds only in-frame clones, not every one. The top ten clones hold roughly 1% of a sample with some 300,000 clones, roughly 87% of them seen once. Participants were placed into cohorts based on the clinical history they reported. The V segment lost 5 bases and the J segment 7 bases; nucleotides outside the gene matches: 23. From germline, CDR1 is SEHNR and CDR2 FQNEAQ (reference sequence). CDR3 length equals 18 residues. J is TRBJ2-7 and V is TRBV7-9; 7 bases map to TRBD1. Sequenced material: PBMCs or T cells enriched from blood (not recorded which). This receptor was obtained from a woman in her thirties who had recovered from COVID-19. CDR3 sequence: CASSPGTANNQPPWEQYF. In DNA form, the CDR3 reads TGTGCCAGCAGCCCCGGGACAGCTAACAATCAACCCCCCTGGGAGCAGTACTTC.